This TCR beta chain was observed in a study of post-analysis software for immune sequencing data (dated by TCRdb to between 2015 and 2017). A note on the overall study: The recorded disease courses included relapsing-remitting, secondary progressive and progressive-relapsing multiple sclerosis, and some patients had no subtype annotation. The multiple sclerosis patient repertoires were compared with roughly twelve previously published healthy control repertoires from donors aged roughly 6 to 25 years. A subset of samples was prepared in parallel using single-end sample barcoding, then pooled and co-amplified after Illumina adapter ligation. The study at large found these results: Patients showed significantly higher frequencies than controls for several TRBV segments, among them TRBV5-6, TRBV5-1 and TRBV20-1. Direct clustering with F measure revealed strong co-clustering of samples prepared in the same batch, which led to a batch-effect correction. The multiple sclerosis patient group was slightly younger than the control group. Significantly lower normalized Chao1 diversity was found in multiple sclerosis patients than in controls, suggesting substantial peripheral T-cell clonal expansion.

The library came from PCR. These reads were obtained on an Illumina HiSeq 2500. To reduce PCR and sequencing biases, unique molecular identifiers were built into the TCR beta cDNA libraries. Some 500,000 cDNA molecules were obtained for every 1 to 10 million input T cells, so each molecule roughly corresponded to one T cell. The same protocol used for the earlier healthy control dataset was applied to prepare and sequence the patient libraries. Within a given batch, samples were prepared together, multiplexed and sequenced on the same HiSeq lane. In the source study's methods: MIGEC was used to process the raw barcoded reads, and molecular identifier groups with only a single read were discarded before consensus assembly and CDR3 extraction. VDJtools was used for post-analysis of the clonotype tables, and diversity was normalized by down-sampling every dataset to the size of the smallest sample. In repertoire overlap clustering, CDR3 amino acid sequences, but not nucleotide sequences, were matched to correct batch-related cross-sample contamination. The raw public data were reprocessed by TCRdb itself: fastp quality trimming at Q25, MiXCR clonotype calling, in-frame beta chains only. Identical CDR3 proteins give one entry, which carries the most common genes and DNA. In this record, the V and J calls reflect TCRdb's handling and not the investigators' own analysis. In this sample the table shows around 770,000 distinct CDR3 sequences, more than 45% of which occur a single time. The ten biggest clones cover roughly 4.9% of the sample.

The CDR3, cysteine through phenylalanine, is 15 amino acids long. Just the 45-base CDR3 DNA is kept, in frame starting at base 1. CDR1 and CDR2 are drawn from the germline V gene: SGHTA, FQGNSA. To demonstrate the VDJtools post-analysis software, TCR beta repertoires were profiled from the peripheral blood of more than 10 young patients with multiple sclerosis. The patients with multiple sclerosis were children and adolescents between roughly 6 and 17 years of age. A word on this clonotype: What antigen it recognizes has not been identified. No per-base quality is available; no much larger clone lies one base away.

The chain couples TRBV7-2 to TRBJ2-7, with 11 bases in between that match TRBD2. The J call may be in error: the DNA end matches TRBJ2-5 better. The receptor's source is a girl aged 10 to 17 with multiple sclerosis. The source material was blood. The CDR3 region has the sequence CASSQLAGVLETQYF. The DNA is as follows: TGTGCCAGCAGCCAACTAGCGGGAGTACTCGAGACCCAGTACTTC.